This T cell receptor beta chain was profiled in a study of OX40 agonist ivuxolimab in advanced cancers. Study-level background: There were three patients with partial responses, one having hepatocellular carcinoma and two cutaneous melanoma.

Produced via immunoSEQ multiplex PCR; TCRdb's table is partial and in-frame only. The table has around 66,000 clones, 85% to 90% seen once. The CDR3 contains 13 residues. Trimming took 2 bases from V and 1 from J, leaving 8 bases between them. The V gene's germline CDR1 is SQVTM and CDR2 ANQGSEA. The receptor's source is an adult with an advanced solid tumor such as melanoma, head and neck, liver or kidney cancer. The input for sequencing was CD4+ or CD8+ T cells sorted from blood, taken in a trial of the OX40 agonist ivuxolimab. The chain uses TRBV29-1 and TRBJ2-5; D gene unclear. The CDR3 region is CSVESQFQETQYF. CDR3 bases: TGCAGCGTTGAAAGTCAGTTCCAAGAGACCCAGTACTTC. Looking up the rest from reference TRBV29-1 and TRBJ2-5 gives the full variable domain: SAVISQKPSRDICQRGTSLTIQCQVDSQVTMMFWYRQQPGQSLTLIATANQGSEATYESGFVIDKFPISRPNLTFSTLTVSNMSPEDSSIYLCSVESQFQETQYFGPGTRLLVL.